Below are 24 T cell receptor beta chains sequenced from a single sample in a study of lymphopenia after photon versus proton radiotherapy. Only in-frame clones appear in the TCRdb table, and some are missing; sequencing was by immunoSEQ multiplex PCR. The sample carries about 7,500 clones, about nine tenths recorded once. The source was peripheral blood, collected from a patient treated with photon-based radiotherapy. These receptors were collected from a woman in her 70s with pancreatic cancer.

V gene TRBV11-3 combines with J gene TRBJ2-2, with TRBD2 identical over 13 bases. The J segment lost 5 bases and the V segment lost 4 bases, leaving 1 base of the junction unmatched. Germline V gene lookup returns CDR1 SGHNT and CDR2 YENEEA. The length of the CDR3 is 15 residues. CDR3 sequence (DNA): TGTGCCAGCAGCTCACTAGCGGGAGGGACCGGGGAGCTGTTTTTT. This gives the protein CASSSLAGGTGELFF.

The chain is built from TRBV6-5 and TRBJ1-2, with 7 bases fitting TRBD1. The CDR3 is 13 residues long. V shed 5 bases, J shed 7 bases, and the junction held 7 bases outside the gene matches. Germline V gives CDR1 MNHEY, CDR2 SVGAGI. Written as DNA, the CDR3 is TGTGCCAGCAGTCCCGACAGGGAGGGTGGCTACACCTTC. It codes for CASSPDREGGYTF.

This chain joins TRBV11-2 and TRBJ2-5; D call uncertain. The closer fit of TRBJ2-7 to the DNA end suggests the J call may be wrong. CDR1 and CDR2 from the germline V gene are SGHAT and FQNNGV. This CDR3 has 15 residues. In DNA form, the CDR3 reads TGTGCCAGCAGCCTCGATGCCAGCCGCTCCTACGAGCAGTACTTC. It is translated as CASSLDASRSYEQYF.

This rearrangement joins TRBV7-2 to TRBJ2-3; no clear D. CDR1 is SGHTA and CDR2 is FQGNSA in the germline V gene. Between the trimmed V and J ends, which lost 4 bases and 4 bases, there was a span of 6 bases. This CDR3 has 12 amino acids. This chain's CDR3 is CASSSLSDTQYF. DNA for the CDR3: TGTGCCAGCAGCTCACTATCAGATACGCAGTATTTT.

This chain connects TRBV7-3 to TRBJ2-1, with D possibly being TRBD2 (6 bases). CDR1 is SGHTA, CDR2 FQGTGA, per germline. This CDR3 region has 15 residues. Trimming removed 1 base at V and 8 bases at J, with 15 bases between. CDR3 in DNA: TGTGCCAGCAGCTTAAATGTCGGGAGTGTCCATGAGCAGTTCTTC. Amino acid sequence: CASSLNVGSVHEQFF.

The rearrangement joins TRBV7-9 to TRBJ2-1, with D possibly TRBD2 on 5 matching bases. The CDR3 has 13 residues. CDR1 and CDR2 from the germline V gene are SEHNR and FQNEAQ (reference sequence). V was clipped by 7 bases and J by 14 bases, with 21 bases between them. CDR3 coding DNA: TGTGCCAGCACCCCGTGGCGGGTAGCTTTTGAGTTCTTC. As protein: CASTPWRVAFEFF.

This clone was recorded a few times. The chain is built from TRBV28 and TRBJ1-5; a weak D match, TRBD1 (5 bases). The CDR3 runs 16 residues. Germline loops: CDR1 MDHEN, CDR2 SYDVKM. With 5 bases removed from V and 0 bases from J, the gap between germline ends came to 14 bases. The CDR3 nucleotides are TGTGCCAGCAGTATCTCTGGCAGGGATAGCAATCAGCCCCAGCATTTT. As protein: CASSISGRDSNQPQHF.

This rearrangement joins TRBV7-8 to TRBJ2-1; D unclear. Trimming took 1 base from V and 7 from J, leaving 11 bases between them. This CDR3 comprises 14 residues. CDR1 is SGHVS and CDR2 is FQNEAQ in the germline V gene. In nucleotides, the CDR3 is TGTGCCAGCAGCTTAGGCCCCCTAGGGAATGAGCAGTTCTTC. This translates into CASSLGPLGNEQFF. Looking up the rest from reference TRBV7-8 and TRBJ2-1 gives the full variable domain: GAGVSQSPRYKVAKRGQDVALRCDPISGHVSLFWYQQALGQGPEFLTYFQNEAQLDKSGLPSDRFFAERPEGSVSTLKIQRTQQEDSAVYLCASSLGPLGNEQFFGPGTRLTVL.

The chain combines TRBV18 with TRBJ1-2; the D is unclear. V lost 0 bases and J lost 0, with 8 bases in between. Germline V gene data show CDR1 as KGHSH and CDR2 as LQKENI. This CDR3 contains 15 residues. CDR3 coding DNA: TGTGCCAGCTCACCACCTCCGTCCACTAACTATGGCTACACCTTC. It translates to CASSPPPSTNYGYTF. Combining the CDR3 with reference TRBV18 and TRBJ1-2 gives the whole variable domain NAGVMQNPRHLVRRRGQEARLRCSPMKGHSHVYWYRQLPEEGLKFMVYLQKENIIDESGMPKERFSAEFPKEGPSILRIQQVVRGDSAAYFCASSPPPSTNYGYTFGSGTRLTVV.

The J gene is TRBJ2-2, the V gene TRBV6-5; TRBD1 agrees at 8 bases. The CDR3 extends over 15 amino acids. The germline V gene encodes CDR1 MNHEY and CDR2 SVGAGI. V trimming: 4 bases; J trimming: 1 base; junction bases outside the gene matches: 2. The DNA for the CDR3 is TGTGCCAGCAGTTTCAGGGGGCGGAACACCGGGGAGCTGTTTTTT. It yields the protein CASSFRGRNTGELFF.

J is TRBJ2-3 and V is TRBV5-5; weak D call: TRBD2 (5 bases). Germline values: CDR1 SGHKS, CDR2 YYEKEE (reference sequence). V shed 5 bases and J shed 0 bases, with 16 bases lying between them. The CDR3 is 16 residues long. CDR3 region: CASRHGLTQSTDTQYF. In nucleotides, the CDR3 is TGTGCCAGCAGACACGGACTTACTCAAAGCACAGATACGCAGTATTTT.

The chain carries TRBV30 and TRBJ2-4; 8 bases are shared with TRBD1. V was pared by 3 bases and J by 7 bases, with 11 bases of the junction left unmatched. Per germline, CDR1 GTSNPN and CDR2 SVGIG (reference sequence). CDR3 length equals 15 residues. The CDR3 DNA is TGTGCCTGGAGCCGATTCCGACAGGGGTCTAACATTCAGTACTTC. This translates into CAWSRFRQGSNIQYF.

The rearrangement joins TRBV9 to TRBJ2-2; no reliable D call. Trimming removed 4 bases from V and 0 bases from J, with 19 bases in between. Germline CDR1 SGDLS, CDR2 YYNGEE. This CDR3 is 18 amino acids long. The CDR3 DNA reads TGTGCCAGCAGCTCACTCGGTAGGTTGTCGCCGAACACCGGGGAGCTGTTTTTT. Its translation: CASSSLGRLSPNTGELFF.

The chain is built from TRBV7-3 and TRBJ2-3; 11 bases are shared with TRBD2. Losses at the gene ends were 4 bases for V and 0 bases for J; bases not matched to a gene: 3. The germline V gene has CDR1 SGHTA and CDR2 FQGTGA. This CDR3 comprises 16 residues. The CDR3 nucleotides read TGTGCCAGCAGCTCGATAGCGGGAGGGAGCACAGATACGCAGTATTTT. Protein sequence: CASSSIAGGSTDTQYF. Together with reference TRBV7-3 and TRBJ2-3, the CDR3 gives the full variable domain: GAGVSQTPSNKVTEKGKYVELRCDPISGHTALYWYRQSLGQGPEFLIYFQGTGAADDSGLPNDRFFAVRPEGSVSTLKIQRTERGDSAVYLCASSSIAGGSTDTQYFGPGTRLTVL.

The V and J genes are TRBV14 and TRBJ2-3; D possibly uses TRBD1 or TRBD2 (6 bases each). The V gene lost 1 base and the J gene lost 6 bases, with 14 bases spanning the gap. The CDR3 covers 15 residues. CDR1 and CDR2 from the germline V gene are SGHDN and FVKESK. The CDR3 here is CASSQGRGPVDTQYF. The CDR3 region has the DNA TGTGCCAGCAGCCAAGGACGGGGGCCTGTCGATACGCAGTATTTT.

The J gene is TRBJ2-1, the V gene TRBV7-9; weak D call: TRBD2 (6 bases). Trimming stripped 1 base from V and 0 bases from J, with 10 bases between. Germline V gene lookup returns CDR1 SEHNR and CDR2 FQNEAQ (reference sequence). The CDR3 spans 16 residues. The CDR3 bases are TGTGCCAGCAGCTTAGACCGGGGGTCCTCCTACAATGAGCAGTTCTTC. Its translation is CASSLDRGSSYNEQFF. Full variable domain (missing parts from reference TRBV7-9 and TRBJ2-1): DTGVSQNPRHKITKRGQNVTFRCDPISEHNRLYWYRQTLGQGPEFLTYFQNEAQLEKSRLLSDRFSAERPKGSFSTLEIQRTEQGDSAMYLCASSLDRGSSYNEQFFGPGTRLTVL.

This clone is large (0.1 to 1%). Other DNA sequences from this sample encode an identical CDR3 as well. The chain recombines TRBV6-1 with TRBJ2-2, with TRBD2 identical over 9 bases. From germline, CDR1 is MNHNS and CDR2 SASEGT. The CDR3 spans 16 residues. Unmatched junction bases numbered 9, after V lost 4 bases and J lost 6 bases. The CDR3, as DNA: TGTGCCAGCAGTGCATTTAGCGGGAGAGTCTCCGGGGAGCTGTTTTTT. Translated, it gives CASSAFSGRVSGELFF.

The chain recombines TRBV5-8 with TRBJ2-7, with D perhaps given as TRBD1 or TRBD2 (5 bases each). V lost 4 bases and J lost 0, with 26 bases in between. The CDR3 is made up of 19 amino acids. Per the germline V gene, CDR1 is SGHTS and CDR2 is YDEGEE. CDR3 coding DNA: TGTGCCAGCAGCCAGAGTTTCCGGGACCCAGAGGGAGACTCCTACGAGCAGTACTTC. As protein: CASSQSFRDPEGDSYEQYF.

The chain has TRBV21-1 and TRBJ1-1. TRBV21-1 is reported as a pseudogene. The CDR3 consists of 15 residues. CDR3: CASSKDERPNTEAFF. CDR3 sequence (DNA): TGTGCCAGCAGCAAAGATGAGAGACCCAACACTGAAGCTTTCTTT.

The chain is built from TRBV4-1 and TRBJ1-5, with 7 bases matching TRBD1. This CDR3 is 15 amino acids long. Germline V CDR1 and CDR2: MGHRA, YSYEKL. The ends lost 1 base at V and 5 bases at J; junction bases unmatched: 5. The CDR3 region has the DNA TGCGCCAGCAGCCAAGCAGAGACAGGGTATCAGCCCCAGCATTTT. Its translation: CASSQAETGYQPQHF.

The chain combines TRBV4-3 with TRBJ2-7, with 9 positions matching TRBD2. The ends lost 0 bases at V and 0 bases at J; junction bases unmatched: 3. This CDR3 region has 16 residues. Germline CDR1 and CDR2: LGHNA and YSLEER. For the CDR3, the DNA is TGCGCCAGCAGCCAAGATCGGACTAGCGCCTCCTACGAGCAGTACTTC. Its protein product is CASSQDRTSASYEQYF.

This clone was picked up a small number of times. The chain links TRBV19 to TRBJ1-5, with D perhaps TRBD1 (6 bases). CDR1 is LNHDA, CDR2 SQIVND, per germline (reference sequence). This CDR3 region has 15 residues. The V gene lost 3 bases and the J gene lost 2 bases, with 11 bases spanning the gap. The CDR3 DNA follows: TGTGCCAGTAGTATCAGGGGAGCGGGCAATCAGCCCCAGCATTTT. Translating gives CASSIRGAGNQPQHF. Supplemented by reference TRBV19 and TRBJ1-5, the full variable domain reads DGGITQSPKYLFRKEGQNVTLSCEQNLNHDAMYWYRQDPGQGLRLIYYSQIVNDFQKGDIAEGYSVSREKKESFPLTVTSAQKNPTAFYLCASSIRGAGNQPQHFGDGTRLSIL.

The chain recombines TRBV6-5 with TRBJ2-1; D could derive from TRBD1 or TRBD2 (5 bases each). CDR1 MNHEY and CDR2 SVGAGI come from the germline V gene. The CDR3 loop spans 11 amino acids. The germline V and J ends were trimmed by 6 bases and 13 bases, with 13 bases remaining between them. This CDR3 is CASRTGTKQFF. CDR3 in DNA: TGTGCCAGCAGAACCGGGACCAAACAGTTCTTC.

This CDR3 reads CASSVGGRTDTQYF. For the CDR3, the DNA is TGTGCCAGCAGCGTAGGAGGCCGCACAGATACGCAGTATTTT. The chain employs TRBV9 and TRBJ2-3, with D hard to call. This CDR3 is built from 14 residues. Germline assignment: CDR1 SGDLS and CDR2 YYNGEE. Between the trimmed V and J ends, which lost 0 bases and 1 base, there was a span of 6 bases.